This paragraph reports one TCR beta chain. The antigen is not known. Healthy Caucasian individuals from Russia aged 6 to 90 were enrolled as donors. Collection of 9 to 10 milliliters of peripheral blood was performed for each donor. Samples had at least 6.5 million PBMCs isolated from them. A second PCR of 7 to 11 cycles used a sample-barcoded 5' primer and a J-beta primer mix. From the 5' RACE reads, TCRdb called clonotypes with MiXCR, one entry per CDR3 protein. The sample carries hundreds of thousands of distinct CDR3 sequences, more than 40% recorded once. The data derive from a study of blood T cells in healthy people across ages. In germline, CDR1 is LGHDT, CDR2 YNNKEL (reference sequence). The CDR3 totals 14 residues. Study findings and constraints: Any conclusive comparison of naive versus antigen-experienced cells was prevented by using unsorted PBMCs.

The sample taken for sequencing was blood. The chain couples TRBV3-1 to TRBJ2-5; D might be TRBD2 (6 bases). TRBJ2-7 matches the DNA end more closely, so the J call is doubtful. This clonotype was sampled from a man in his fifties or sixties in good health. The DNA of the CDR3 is TGTGCCAGCAGCCCAACGGGACTCTTCAACGAGCAGTACTTC. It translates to CASSPTGLFNEQYF.